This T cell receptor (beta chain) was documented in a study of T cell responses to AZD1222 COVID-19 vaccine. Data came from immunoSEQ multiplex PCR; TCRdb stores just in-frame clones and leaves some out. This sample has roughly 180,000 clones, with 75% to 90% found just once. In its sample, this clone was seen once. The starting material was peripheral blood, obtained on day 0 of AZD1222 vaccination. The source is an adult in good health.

CDR3 amino acids: CAWSEQGAQPQHF. CDR3 in DNA: TGTGCCTGGAGCGAACAGGGGGCTCAGCCCCAGCATTTT. The J gene is TRBJ1-5, the V gene TRBV30, with 9 bases matching TRBD1. Germline trimming cut 3 bases from V and 6 bases from J; bases unmatched to any gene: 3. From germline, CDR1 is GTSNPN and CDR2 SVGIG (reference sequence). CDR3 length: 13 residues.